This T cell receptor (beta chain) stems from a study of T cell changes during pregnancy in multiple sclerosis. Germline V gives CDR1 LNHDA, CDR2 SQIVND (reference sequence). The V and J ends lost 9 bases and 3 bases, in that order; junction bases with no gene match: 5. There are 14 residues in the CDR3. Sequencing used immunoSEQ multiplex PCR; TCRdb keeps in-frame clones, though not all of them. The sample holds 49,000 or so clones, roughly 92% seen once. This receptor was identified in a female donor with multiple sclerosis, enrolled in a pregnancy study. The V and J genes are TRBV19 and TRBJ2-2; 9 nucleotides align to TRBD2. The sample in question was CD8+ T cells from peripheral blood mononuclear cells, obtained before pregnancy. The DNA of the CDR3 is TGTGCCAGCCAGACTAGCGGAGACACCGGGGAGCTGTTTTTT. The encoded protein is CASQTSGDTGELFF.